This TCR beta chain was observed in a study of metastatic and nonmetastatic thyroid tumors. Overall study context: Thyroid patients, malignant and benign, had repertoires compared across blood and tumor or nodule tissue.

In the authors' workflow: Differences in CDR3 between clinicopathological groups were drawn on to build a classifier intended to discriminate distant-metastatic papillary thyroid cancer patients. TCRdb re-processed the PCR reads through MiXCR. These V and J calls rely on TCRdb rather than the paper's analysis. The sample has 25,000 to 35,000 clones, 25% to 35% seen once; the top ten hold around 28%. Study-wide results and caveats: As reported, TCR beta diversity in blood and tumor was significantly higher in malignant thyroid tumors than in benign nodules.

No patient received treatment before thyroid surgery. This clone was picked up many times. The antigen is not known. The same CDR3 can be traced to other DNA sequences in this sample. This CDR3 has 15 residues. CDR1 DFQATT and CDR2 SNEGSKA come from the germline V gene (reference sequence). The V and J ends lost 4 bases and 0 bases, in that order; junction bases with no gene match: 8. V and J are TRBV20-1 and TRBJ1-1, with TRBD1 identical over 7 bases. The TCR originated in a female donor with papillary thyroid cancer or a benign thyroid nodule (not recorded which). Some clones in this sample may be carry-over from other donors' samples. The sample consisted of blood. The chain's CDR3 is CSANPRRGLNTEAFF. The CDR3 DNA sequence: TGCAGTGCTAATCCAAGGAGGGGGCTGAACACTGAAGCTTTCTTT.